The rows below give T cell receptor beta chains drawn from one sample of a study of HIV-infected patients and healthy controls. TCRdb re-called the 5' RACE reads through MiXCR, storing one row per CDR3 protein. The sample contains approximately 64,000 distinct CDR3 sequences, 19% of which appear only once. Sequencing was carried out using CD4+ T cells from blood. Every receptor here comes from a human donor in good health. Both conserved end residues are part of each CDR3. D genes are given only for firm matches. The listing skips clone size in some rows; elsewhere it reads once, few, many or a size class.

TRBD1	TRBV9	few	TRBJ1-1	CASSALTGFGTEAFF	TGTGCCAGCAGCGCACTGACAGGGTTCGGCACTGAAGCTTTCTTT
.	TRBV30	.	TRBJ1-6	CAWMSGVGSPLHF	TGTGCCTGGATGAGCGGGGTGGGTTCACCCCTCCACTTT
.	TRBV7-6	many	TRBJ2-1	CASSARDSRDEQFF	TGTGCCAGCAGCGCGAGGGACTCCAGGGATGAGCAGTTCTTC
.	TRBV19	.	TRBJ1-5	CASSISAGVQPQHF	TGTGCCAGTAGTATATCCGCGGGGGTTCAGCCCCAGCATTTT
.	TRBV20-1	.	TRBJ1-2	CSATPSGAIGYGYTF	TGCAGTGCTACTCCCAGCGGGGCGATCGGCTATGGCTACACCTTC
.	TRBV27	many	TRBJ1-1	CASSLLGLGGRLNTEAFF	TGTGCCAGCAGTTTATTAGGCCTGGGAGGCAGACTGAACACTGAAGCTTTCTTT
.	TRBV7-2	.	TRBJ1-2	CASSLVMGQGGYGYTF	TGTGCCAGCAGCTTAGTCATGGGCCAGGGCGGGTATGGCTACACCTTC
.	TRBV6-2/TRBV6-3	few	TRBJ2-1	CASRRNTEINEQFF	TGTGCCAGCAGGCGTAATACAGAGATCAATGAGCAGTTCTTC
TRBD2	TRBV6-5	.	TRBJ2-2	CASRLRGDTGELFF	TGTGCCAGCAGGCTGCGGGGGGACACCGGGGAGCTGTTTTTT
.	TRBV6-5	few	TRBJ1-1	CASSYYLKSGRNTEAFF	TGTGCCAGCAGTTATTACCTCAAGTCAGGACGGAACACTGAAGCTTTCTTT
TRBD1	TRBV12-3/TRBV12-4	few	TRBJ1-1	CASSPDRVTEAFF	TGTGCCAGCAGTCCCGACAGGGTAACTGAAGCTTTCTTT
TRBD2	TRBV6-5	few	TRBJ2-3	CASSWTSAPDTQYF	TGTGCCAGCAGCTGGACTAGCGCCCCAGATACGCAGTATTTT
.	TRBV7-9	many	TRBJ1-4	CASSLVTGTREKLFF	TGTGCCAGCAGCTTAGTAACGGGCACGAGGGAAAAACTGTTTTTT
.	TRBV11-2	many	TRBJ2-5	CASTVGLFYQETQYF	TGTGCCAGCACCGTTGGACTGTTCTACCAAGAGACCCAGTACTTC
.	TRBV18	many	TRBJ2-5	CASSARGSETQYF	TGTGCCAGCTCAGCCCGCGGAAGTGAGACCCAGTACTTC
.	TRBV7-2	few	TRBJ2-3	CASSLDRGGPPGLSTDTQYF	TGTGCCAGCAGCTTAGATCGTGGAGGGCCGCCGGGTTTAAGCACAGATACGCAGTATTTT
.	TRBV5-1	many	TRBJ1-1	CASSLGIEGGEAFF	TGCGCCAGCAGCTTGGGAATAGAGGGGGGAGAAGCTTTCTTT
TRBD1	TRBV14	.	TRBJ2-7	CASSRGSGTGRNEQYF	TGTGCCAGCAGCCGAGGCTCCGGGACAGGGAGGAACGAGCAGTACTTC
TRBD2	TRBV27	many	TRBJ2-1	CASSSPGLAYEQFF	TGTGCCAGCAGTTCTCCGGGACTAGCTTATGAGCAGTTCTTC
.	TRBV5-1	.	TRBJ2-3	CASRKSGASDTQYF	TGCGCCAGCAGAAAGTCAGGGGCCAGTGATACGCAGTATTTT
.	TRBV19	many	TRBJ2-4	CASSFQVASKNIQYF	TGTGCCAGTAGTTTCCAAGTCGCTTCCAAAAACATTCAGTACTTC
TRBD1	TRBV20-1	many	TRBJ2-7	CSARTGNHEQYF	TGCAGTGCTAGGACAGGGAACCACGAGCAGTACTTC
TRBD1	TRBV4-1	.	TRBJ2-1	CASSQVNSRDRAYNEQFF	TGCGCCAGCAGCCAGGTTAACAGCCGGGACAGGGCCTACAATGAGCAGTTCTTC
.	TRBV6-1	few	TRBJ2-3	CASSERGGTDTQYF	TGTGCCAGCAGTGAGCGAGGGGGCACAGATACGCAGTATTTT
TRBD1	TRBV20-1	medium-sized	TRBJ1-1	CSASGQALVNTEAFF	TGCAGTGCGAGTGGACAGGCCCTCGTGAACACTGAAGCTTTCTTT
.	TRBV10-3	few	TRBJ1-3	CAIRGALQSSGNTIYF	TGTGCCATCAGGGGTGCGTTACAGAGCTCTGGAAACACCATATATTTT
TRBD1	TRBV10-2	.	TRBJ1-6	CASRDRGSHNSPLHF	TGCGCCAGCAGAGACAGGGGGAGTCACAATTCACCCCTCCACTTT
TRBD2	TRBV30	few	TRBJ2-1	CAWSTSGVYNEQFF	TGTGCCTGGTCTACTAGCGGGGTCTACAATGAGCAGTTCTTC
.	TRBV9	few	TRBJ1-6	CASSTRTDNSPLHF	TGTGCCAGCAGCACAAGGACAGATAATTCACCCCTCCACTTT
.	TRBV4-2	few	TRBJ1-2	CASSQDFGRDGYTF	TGTGCCAGCAGCCAAGATTTCGGCAGGGATGGCTACACCTTC
.	TRBV30	.	TRBJ2-3	CAWSVRDTSTDTQYF	TGTGCCTGGAGTGTAAGGGACACAAGCACAGATACGCAGTATTTT
.	TRBV20-1	few	TRBJ2-5	CSARDGRIKETQYF	TGCAGTGCTAGAGATGGGCGGATAAAAGAGACCCAGTACTTC
.	TRBV7-3	.	TRBJ2-2	CASSLTYAGPNTGELFF	TGTGCCAGCAGCTTAACGTACGCGGGACCGAACACCGGGGAGCTGTTTTTT
TRBD2	TRBV20-1	.	TRBJ2-4	CSARDWGRDRNIQYF	TGCAGTGCTAGAGATTGGGGGAGGGATCGGAACATTCAGTACTTC
TRBD2	TRBV18	.	TRBJ2-1	CASSPTAGGPGNEQFF	TGTGCCAGCTCACCGACAGCGGGAGGGCCAGGTAATGAGCAGTTCTTC
TRBD1	TRBV29-1	few	TRBJ1-1	CSVITGTGEAEAFF	TGCAGCGTAATTACCGGGACAGGGGAGGCTGAAGCTTTCTTT
.	TRBV19	many	TRBJ2-3	CASSITGTDTQYF	TGTGCCAGTAGTATAACAGGCACAGATACGCAGTATTTT
.	TRBV19	few	TRBJ2-1	CASSIDLFLREQFF	TGTGCCAGTAGTATAGATCTATTTTTGCGGGAGCAGTTCTTC
TRBD1	TRBV14	.	TRBJ2-7	CASSPRDRGLEQYF	TGTGCCAGCAGCCCCCGGGACAGGGGGCTCGAGCAGTACTTC
TRBD2	TRBV3-1	.	TRBJ2-1	CASSQPGLGSNEQFF	TGTGCCAGCAGTCAGCCGGGACTAGGAAGCAATGAGCAGTTCTTC
TRBD2	TRBV11-2	few	TRBJ2-1	CASRRIAGTGEQFF	TGTGCCAGCAGGCGAATAGCGGGAACGGGTGAGCAGTTCTTC
.	TRBV19	few	TRBJ1-1	CASSISGTANTEAFF	TGTGCCAGTAGTATCTCCGGGACCGCGAACACTGAAGCTTTCTTT
.	TRBV15	.	TRBJ1-6	CATSTLAGGNTPLHF	TGTGCCACCAGCACCCTGGCGGGGGGAAATACACCCCTCCACTTT
.	TRBV6-5	many	TRBJ1-1	CASSYDGRTEAFF	TGTGCCAGCAGTTACGATGGACGGACTGAAGCTTTCTTT
.	TRBV4-3	many	TRBJ1-1	CASSQEVLGGSSLNTEAFF	TGCGCCAGCAGCCAAGAGGTTTTAGGGGGGAGTTCGCTGAACACTGAAGCTTTCTTT
.	TRBV7-3	few	TRBJ2-5	CASSSGGRETQYF	TGTGCCAGCAGTTCCGGGGGCCGGGAGACCCAGTACTTC
.	TRBV11-2	few	TRBJ2-7	CASSQDLTSSYEQYF	TGTGCCAGCAGCCAAGACTTAACATCCTCCTACGAGCAGTACTTC
.	TRBV28	many	TRBJ2-5	CATSGETQYF	TGTGCCACCTCCGGAGAGACCCAGTACTTC